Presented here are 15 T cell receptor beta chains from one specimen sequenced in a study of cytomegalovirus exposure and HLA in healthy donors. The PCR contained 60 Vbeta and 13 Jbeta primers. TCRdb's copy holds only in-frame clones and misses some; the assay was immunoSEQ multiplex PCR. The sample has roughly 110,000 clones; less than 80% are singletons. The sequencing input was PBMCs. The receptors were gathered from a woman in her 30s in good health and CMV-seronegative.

The CDR3 region is CASSITGTSGYNEQFF. Written as DNA, the CDR3 is TGTGCCAGTAGTATCACCGGGACTAGCGGTTACAATGAGCAGTTCTTC. The gene calls are TRBV19 and TRBJ2-1; 11 bases fit TRBD2. V lost 3 bases and J lost 4; bases outside the gene matches: 5. CDR3 length: 16 residues. Germline loops: CDR1 LNHDA, CDR2 SQIVND (reference sequence).

The CDR3 sequence is CASTYEGLSYNEQFF. DNA of the CDR3: TGTGCCAGCACCTACGAAGGACTCTCCTACAATGAGCAGTTCTTC. This sequence joins TRBV7-9 and TRBJ2-1; D perhaps matches TRBD2 (5 bases). This CDR3 has 15 residues. Germline CDR1 reads SEHNR; CDR2 reads FQNEAQ (reference sequence). Trimming stripped 7 bases from V and 0 bases from J, with 13 bases between.

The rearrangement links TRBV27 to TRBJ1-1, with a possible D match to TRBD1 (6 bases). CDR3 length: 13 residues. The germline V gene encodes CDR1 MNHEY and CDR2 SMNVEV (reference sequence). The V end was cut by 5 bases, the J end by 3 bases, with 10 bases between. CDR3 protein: CASSPRGYTEAFF. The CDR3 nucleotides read TGTGCCAGCAGTCCTAGGGGGTACACTGAAGCTTTCTTT.

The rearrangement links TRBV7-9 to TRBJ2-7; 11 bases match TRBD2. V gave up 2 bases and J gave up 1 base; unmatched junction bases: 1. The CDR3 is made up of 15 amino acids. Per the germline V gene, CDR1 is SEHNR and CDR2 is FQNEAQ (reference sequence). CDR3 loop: CASSLTSGGSYEQYF. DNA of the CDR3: TGTGCCAGCAGCTTAACTAGCGGGGGATCCTACGAGCAGTACTTC.

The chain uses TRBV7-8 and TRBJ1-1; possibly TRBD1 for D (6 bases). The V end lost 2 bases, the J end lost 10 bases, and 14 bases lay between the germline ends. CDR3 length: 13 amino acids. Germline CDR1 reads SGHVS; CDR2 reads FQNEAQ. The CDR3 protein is CASSLLGGAIAFF. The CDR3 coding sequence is TGTGCCAGCAGCTTACTTGGGGGCGCGATAGCTTTCTTT.

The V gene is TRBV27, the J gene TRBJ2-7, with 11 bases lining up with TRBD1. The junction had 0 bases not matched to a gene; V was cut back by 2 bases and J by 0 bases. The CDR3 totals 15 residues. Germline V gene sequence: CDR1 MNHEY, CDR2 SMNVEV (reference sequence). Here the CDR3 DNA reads TGTGCCAGCAGTTTAGGGACAGGGGGCTCCTACGAGCAGTACTTC. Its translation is CASSLGTGGSYEQYF.

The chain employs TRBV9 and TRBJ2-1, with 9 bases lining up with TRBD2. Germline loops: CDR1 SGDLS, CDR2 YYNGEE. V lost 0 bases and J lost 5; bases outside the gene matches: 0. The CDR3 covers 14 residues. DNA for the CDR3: TGTGCCAGCAGCGTAGGCGGGAGGGACAATGAGCAGTTCTTC. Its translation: CASSVGGRDNEQFF. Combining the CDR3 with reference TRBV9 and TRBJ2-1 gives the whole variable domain DSGVTQTPKHLITATGQRVTLRCSPRSGDLSVYWYQQSLDQGLQFLIQYYNGEERAKGNILERFSAQQFPDLHSELNLSSLELGDSALYFCASSVGGRDNEQFFGPGTRLTVL.

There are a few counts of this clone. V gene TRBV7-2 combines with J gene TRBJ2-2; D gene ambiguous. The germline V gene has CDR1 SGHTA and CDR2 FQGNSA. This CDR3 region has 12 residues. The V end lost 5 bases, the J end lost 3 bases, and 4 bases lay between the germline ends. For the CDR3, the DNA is TGTGCCAGCAGCACTGACACCGGGGAGCTGTTTTTT. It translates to CASSTDTGELFF.

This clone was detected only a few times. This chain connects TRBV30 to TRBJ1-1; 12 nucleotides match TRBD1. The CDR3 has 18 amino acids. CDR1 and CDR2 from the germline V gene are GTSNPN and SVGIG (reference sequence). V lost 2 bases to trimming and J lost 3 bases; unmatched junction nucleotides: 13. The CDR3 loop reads CAWSFRDRGPPEDTEAFF. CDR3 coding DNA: TGTGCCTGGAGTTTCAGGGACAGGGGGCCCCCGGAGGACACTGAAGCTTTCTTT.

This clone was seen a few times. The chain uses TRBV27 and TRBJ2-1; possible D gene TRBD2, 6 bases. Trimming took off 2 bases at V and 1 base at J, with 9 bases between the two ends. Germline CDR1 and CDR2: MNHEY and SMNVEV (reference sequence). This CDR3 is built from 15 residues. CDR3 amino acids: CASSLRDSSYNEQFF. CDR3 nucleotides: TGTGCCAGCAGTTTAAGGGACTCGTCCTACAATGAGCAGTTCTTC.

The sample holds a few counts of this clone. The CDR3 nucleotides read TGTGCCAGCAGTTTCGGGACAGGGGAGTGGTCCTATAATTCACCCCTCCACTTT. It codes for CASSFGTGEWSYNSPLHF. The V call is TRBV27, the J call TRBJ1-6; 10 bases line up with TRBD1. Germline V gene sequence: CDR1 MNHEY, CDR2 SMNVEV (reference sequence). V lost 3 bases, J lost 1 base, and 6 bases stayed unmatched. The CDR3 covers 18 residues.

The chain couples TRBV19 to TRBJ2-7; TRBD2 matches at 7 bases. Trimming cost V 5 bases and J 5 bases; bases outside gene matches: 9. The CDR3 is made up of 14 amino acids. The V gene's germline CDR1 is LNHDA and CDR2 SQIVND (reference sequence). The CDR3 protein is CASSGSGVRNEQYF. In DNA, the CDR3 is TGTGCCAGTAGTGGGAGCGGGGTCCGGAACGAGCAGTACTTC.

The CDR3 protein is CASSLTTSGTNNEQFF. Here the CDR3 DNA reads TGTGCCAGCAGCTTAACGACTAGCGGGACCAACAATGAGCAGTTCTTC. The J gene is TRBJ2-1, the V gene TRBV7-3, with 11 positions matching TRBD2. Unmatched junction bases numbered 3, after V lost 0 bases and J lost 5 bases. The length of the CDR3 is 16 residues. Germline-derived CDR1 and CDR2 are SGHTA and FQGTGA.

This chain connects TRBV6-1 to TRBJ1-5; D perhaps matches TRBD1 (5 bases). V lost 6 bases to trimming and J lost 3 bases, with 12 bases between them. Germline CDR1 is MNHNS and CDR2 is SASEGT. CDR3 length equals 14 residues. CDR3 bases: TGTGCCAGCAGGGGACGGGGGTCCAATCAGCCCCAGCATTTT. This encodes CASRGRGSNQPQHF.

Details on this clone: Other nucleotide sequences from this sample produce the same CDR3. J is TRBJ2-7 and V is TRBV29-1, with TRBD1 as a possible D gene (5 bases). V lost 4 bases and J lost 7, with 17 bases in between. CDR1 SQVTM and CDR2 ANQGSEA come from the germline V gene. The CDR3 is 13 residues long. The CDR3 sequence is CSVVSGRSLEQYF. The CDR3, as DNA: TGCAGCGTTGTTTCAGGGCGATCGTTAGAGCAGTACTTC.